The 6 T cell receptor beta chains presented below share a single source sample, sequenced in a study of T cell changes during pregnancy in multiple sclerosis. The repertoire was sequenced with immunoSEQ multiplex PCR; TCRdb's copy has only in-frame clones and lacks some. The sample has some 80,000 clones, approximately 88% seen once. The material was peripheral blood, obtained in the first trimester of pregnancy. The receptors come from a female donor in good health, enrolled as a control in a pregnancy study.

This clone was seen once. The chain employs TRBV11-2 and TRBJ1-2, with D unclear. V was clipped by 1 base and J by 8 bases, with 11 bases between them. CDR1 and CDR2 (germline): SGHAT, FQNNGV. There are 13 residues in the CDR3. CDR3 sequence reads: CASSLAQQHGYTF. The CDR3 coding sequence is TGTGCCAGCAGCTTAGCACAGCAACACGGCTACACCTTC.

This clone was counted between two and nine times. The same CDR3 is also encoded by other DNA sequences in this sample. The chain uses TRBV27 and TRBJ1-2, with 8 bases that match TRBD1. CDR3 length equals 13 residues. CDR1 MNHEY and CDR2 SMNVEV come from the germline V gene (reference sequence). V dropped 6 bases and J dropped 0; count of bases not matched to a gene: 0. DNA for the CDR3: TGTGCCAGCAGGACAGGGGCTAACTATGGCTACACCTTC. Residues: CASRTGANYGYTF.

The J gene is TRBJ2-7, the V gene TRBV6-5, with D possibly TRBD1 on 6 matching bases. Germline V gene lookup returns CDR1 MNHEY and CDR2 SVGAGI. The CDR3 is 15 amino acids. V shed 0 bases and J shed 4 bases, with 13 bases lying between them. CDR3 residues: CASSYSLDSGYEQYF. The CDR3 DNA reads as TGTGCCAGCAGTTACTCGTTGGACAGTGGGTACGAGCAGTACTTC.

The gene calls are TRBV7-9 and TRBJ2-3, with TRBD2 matching 10 bases. The germline V gene has CDR1 SEHNR and CDR2 FQNEAQ (reference sequence). The CDR3 is made up of 16 amino acids. Trimming removed 5 bases from V and 0 bases from J; junction bases left unmatched: 5. This CDR3 is CASSQGLASSTDTQYF. The CDR3 DNA reads TGTGCCAGCAGCCAGGGACTAGCGTCGAGCACAGATACGCAGTATTTT.

This chain uses TRBV6-4 with TRBJ2-3; 9 bases map to TRBD2. The CDR3 is 16 amino acids. CDR1 is MRHNA and CDR2 is SNTAGT in the germline V gene. V dropped 2 bases and J dropped 2; count of bases not matched to a gene: 5. CDR3 nucleotide sequence: TGTGCCAGCAGTGACGCCCCTAGCGGGGACACAGATACGCAGTATTTT. It translates to CASSDAPSGDTDTQYF.

The gene calls are TRBV5-4 and TRBJ1-6, with no clear D. The CDR3 is made up of 15 amino acids. Per germline, CDR1 SGHNT and CDR2 YYREEE (reference sequence). V lost 0 bases and J lost 11, with 15 bases in between. CDR3 loop: CASSLATEGGAPLHF. The CDR3 nucleotides read TGTGCCAGCAGCTTGGCCACGGAGGGTGGGGCACCCCTCCACTTT.